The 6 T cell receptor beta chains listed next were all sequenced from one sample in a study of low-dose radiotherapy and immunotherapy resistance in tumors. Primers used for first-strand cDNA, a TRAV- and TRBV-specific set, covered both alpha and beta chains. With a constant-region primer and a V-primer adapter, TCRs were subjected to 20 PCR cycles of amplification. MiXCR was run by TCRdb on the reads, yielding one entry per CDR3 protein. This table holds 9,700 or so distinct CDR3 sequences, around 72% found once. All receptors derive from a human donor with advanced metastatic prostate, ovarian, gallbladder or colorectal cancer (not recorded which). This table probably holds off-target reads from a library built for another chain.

CDR3 in DNA: TGTGCCAGCAGTGAGAGACGGACCTATGGCTACACCTTC. Amino acids: CASSERRTYGYTF. V gene TRBV2 combines with J gene TRBJ1-2; D is uncertain. The CDR3 has 13 amino acids. The V gene's germline CDR1 is SNHLY and CDR2 FYNNEI. The V gene lost 3 bases and the J gene lost 4 bases, with 9 bases spanning the gap.

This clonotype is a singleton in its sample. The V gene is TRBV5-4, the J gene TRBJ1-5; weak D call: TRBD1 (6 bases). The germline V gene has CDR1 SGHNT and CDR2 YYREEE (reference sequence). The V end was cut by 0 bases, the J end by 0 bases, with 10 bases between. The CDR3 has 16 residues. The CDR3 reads CASSLGGTYSNQPQHF. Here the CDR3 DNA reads TGTGCCAGCAGCTTGGGAGGGACATATAGCAATCAGCCCCAGCATTTT. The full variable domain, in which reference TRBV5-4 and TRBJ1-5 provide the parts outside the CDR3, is ETGVTQSPTHLIKTRGQQVTLRCSSQSGHNTVSWYQQALGQGPQFIFQYYREEENGRGNFPPRFSGLQFPNYSSELNVNALELDDSALYLCASSLGGTYSNQPQHFGDGTRLSIL.

This CDR3 reads CASSGTRGGGTDTQYF. CDR3 bases: TGTGCCAGCAGCGGGACCAGGGGGGGAGGCACAGATACGCAGTATTTT. The rearrangement joins TRBV6-5 to TRBJ2-3; D could derive from TRBD1 or TRBD2 (7 bases each). CDR1 is MNHEY and CDR2 is SVGAGI in the germline V gene. CDR3 length equals 16 residues. The germline V and J ends were trimmed by 6 bases and 1 base, with 17 bases remaining between them.

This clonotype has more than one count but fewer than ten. DNA for the CDR3: TGTGCCAGCTCACCACCGTCCCCGGGGGCAGGTGAGCAGTTCTTC. It specifies CASSPPSPGAGEQFF. The J gene is TRBJ2-1, the V gene TRBV18, with D tentatively TRBD1 or TRBD2 (6 bases each). In germline, CDR1 is KGHSH, CDR2 LQKENI. CDR3 length equals 15 residues. Between the trimmed V and J ends, which lost 0 bases and 9 bases, there was a span of 15 bases.

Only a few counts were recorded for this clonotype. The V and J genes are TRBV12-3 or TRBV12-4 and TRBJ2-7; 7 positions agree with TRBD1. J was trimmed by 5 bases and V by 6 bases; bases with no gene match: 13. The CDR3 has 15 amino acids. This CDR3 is CASRPGQLSGNEQYF. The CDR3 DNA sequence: TGTGCCAGCAGGCCGGGACAGCTTTCGGGAAACGAGCAGTACTTC.

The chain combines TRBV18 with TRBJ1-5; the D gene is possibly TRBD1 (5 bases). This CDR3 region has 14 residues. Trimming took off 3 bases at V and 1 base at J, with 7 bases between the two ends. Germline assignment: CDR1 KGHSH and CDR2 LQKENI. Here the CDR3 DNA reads TGTGCCAGCTCACCGGGGGTCAGCAATCAGCCCCAGCATTTT. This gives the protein CASSPGVSNQPQHF.